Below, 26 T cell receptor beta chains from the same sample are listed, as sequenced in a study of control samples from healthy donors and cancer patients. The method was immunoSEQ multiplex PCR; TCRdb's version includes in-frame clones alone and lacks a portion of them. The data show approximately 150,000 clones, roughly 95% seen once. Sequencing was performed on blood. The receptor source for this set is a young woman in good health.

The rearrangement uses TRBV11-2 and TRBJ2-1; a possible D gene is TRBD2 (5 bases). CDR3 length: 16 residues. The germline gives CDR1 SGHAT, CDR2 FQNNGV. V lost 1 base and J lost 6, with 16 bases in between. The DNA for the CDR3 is TGTGCCAGCAGCTTAGTATGGGCGGGTTCGGCCAATGAGCAGTTCTTC. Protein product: CASSLVWAGSANEQFF.

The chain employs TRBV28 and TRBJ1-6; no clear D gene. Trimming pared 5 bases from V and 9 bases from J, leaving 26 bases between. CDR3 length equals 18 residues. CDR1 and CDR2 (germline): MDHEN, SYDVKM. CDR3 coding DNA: TGTGCCAGCAGTCTCTTAGTTCGTGGCCCAGCTCGGGGTTCACCCCTCCACTTT. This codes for CASSLLVRGPARGSPLHF. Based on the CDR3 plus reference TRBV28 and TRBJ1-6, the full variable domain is DVKVTQSSRYLVKRTGEKVFLECVQDMDHENMFWYRQDPGLGLRLIYFSYDVKMKEKGDIPEGYSVSREKKERFSLILESASTNQTSMYLCASSLLVRGPARGSPLHFGNGTRLTVT.

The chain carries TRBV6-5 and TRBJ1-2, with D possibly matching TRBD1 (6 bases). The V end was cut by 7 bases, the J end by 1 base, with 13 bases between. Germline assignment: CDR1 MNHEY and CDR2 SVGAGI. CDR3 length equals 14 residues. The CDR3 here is CASTITGINYGYTF. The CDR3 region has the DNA TGTGCCAGCACGATCACAGGGATTAACTATGGCTACACCTTC.

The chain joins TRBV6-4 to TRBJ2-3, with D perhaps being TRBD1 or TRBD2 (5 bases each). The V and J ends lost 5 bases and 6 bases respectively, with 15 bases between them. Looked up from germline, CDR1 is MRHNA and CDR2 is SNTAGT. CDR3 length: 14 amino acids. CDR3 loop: CASSSTFGTDTQYF. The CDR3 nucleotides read TGTGCCAGCAGTTCCACGTTCGGGACGGATACGCAGTATTTT.

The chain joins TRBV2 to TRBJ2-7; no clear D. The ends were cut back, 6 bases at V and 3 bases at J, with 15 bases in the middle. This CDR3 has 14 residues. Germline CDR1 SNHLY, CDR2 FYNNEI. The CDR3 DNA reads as TGTGCCAGCAGGTATCATGAAGGGAACTACGAGCAGTACTTC. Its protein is CASRYHEGNYEQYF.

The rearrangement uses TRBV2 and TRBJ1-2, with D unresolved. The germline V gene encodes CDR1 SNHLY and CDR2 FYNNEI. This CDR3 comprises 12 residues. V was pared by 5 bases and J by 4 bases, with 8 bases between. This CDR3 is CASSTRFYGYTF. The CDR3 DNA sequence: TGTGCCAGCAGTACACGCTTCTATGGCTACACCTTC.

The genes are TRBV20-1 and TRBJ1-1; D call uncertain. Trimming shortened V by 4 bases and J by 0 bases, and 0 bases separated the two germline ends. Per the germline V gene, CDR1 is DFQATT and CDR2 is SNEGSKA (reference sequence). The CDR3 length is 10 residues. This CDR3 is CSAMNTEAFF. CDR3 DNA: TGCAGTGCTATGAACACTGAAGCTTTCTTT.

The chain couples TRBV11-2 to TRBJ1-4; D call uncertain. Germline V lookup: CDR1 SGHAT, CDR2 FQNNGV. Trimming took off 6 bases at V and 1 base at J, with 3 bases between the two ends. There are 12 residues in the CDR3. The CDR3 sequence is CASSRTNEKLFF. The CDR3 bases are TGTGCCAGCAGTCGAACTAATGAAAAACTGTTTTTT.

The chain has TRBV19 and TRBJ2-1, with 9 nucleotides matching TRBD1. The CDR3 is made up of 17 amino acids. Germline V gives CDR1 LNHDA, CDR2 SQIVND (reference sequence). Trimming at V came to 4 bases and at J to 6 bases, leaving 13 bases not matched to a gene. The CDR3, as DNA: TGTGCCAGTAGTACAAACAGACCGGGACAGGGCTTCAATGAGCAGTTCTTC. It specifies CASSTNRPGQGFNEQFF. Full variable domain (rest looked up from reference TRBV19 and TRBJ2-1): DGGITQSPKYLFRKEGQNVTLSCEQNLNHDAMYWYRQDPGQGLRLIYYSQIVNDFQKGDIAEGYSVSREKKESFPLTVTSAQKNPTAFYLCASSTNRPGQGFNEQFFGPGTRLTVL.

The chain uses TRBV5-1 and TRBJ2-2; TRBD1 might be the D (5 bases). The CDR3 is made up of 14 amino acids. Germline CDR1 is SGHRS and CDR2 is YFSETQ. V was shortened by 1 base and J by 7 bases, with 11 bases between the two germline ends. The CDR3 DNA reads TGCGCCAGCAGCTTGAGTTCCAGGGACGGGGAGCTGTTTTTT. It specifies CASSLSSRDGELFF.

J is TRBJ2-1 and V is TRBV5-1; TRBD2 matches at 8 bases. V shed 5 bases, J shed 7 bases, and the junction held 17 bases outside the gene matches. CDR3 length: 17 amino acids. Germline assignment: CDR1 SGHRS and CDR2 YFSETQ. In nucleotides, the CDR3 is TGCGCCAGCAGGGGACTAGGCGAGTCCCCCTCTGGGAATGAGCAGTTCTTC. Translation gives CASRGLGESPSGNEQFF.

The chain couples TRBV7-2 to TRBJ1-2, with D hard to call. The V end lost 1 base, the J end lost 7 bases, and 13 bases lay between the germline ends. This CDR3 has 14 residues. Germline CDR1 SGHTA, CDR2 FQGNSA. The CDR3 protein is CASSLDLVSTGYTF. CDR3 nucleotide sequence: TGTGCCAGCAGCTTAGATTTGGTTTCGACTGGCTACACCTTC.

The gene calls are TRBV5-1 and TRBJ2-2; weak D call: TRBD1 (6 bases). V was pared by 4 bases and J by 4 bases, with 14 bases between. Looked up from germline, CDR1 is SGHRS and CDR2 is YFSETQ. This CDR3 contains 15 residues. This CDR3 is CASSRDTQSTGELFF. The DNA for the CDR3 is TGCGCCAGCAGCAGGGACACCCAGTCCACCGGGGAGCTGTTTTTT.

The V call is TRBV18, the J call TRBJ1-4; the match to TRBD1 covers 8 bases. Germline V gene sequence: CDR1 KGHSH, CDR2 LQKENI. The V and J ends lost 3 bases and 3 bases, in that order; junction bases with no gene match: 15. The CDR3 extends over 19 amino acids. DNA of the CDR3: TGTGCCAGCTCACCGCTTCCCATGGCAGGGGGCGTTTCTAATGAAAAACTGTTTTTT. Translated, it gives CASSPLPMAGGVSNEKLFF.

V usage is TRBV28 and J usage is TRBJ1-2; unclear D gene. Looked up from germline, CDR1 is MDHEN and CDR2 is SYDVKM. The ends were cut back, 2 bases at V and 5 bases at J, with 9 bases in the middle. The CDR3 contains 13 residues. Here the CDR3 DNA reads TGTGCCAGCAGTTTACCCTCTCCGTATGGCTACACCTTC. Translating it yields CASSLPSPYGYTF.

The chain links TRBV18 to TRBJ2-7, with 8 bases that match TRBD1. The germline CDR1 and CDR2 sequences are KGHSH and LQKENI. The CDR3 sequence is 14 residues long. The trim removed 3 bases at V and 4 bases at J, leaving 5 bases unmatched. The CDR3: CASSPVTGVYEQYF. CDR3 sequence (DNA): TGTGCCAGCTCACCCGTGACAGGGGTATACGAGCAGTACTTC.

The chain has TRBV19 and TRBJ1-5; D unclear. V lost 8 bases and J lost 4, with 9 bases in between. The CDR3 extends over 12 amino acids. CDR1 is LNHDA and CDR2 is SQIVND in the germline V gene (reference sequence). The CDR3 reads CASVIGNQPQHF. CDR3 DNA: TGTGCCAGTGTGATCGGAAATCAGCCCCAGCATTTT. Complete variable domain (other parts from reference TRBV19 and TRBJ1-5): DGGITQSPKYLFRKEGQNVTLSCEQNLNHDAMYWYRQDPGQGLRLIYYSQIVNDFQKGDIAEGYSVSREKKESFPLTVTSAQKNPTAFYLCASVIGNQPQHFGDGTRLSIL.

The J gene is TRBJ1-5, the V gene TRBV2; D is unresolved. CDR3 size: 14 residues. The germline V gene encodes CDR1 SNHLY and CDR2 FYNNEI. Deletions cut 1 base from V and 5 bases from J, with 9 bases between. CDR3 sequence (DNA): TGTGCCAGCAGTGAAGAAGTCTTCCATCAGCCCCAGCATTTT. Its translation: CASSEEVFHQPQHF.

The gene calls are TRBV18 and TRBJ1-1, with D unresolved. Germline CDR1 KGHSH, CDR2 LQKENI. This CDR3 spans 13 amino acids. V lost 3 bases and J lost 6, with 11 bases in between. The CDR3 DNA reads TGTGCCAGCTCACCGGATATAACGGCTGAAGCTTTCTTT. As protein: CASSPDITAEAFF. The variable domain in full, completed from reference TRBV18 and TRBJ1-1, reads NAGVMQNPRHLVRRRGQEARLRCSPMKGHSHVYWYRQLPEEGLKFMVYLQKENIIDESGMPKERFSAEFPKEGPSILRIQQVVRGDSAAYFCASSPDITAEAFFGQGTRLTVV.

CDR3 residues: CASSAVATGPAFF. Written as DNA, the CDR3 is TGTGCCAGCAGCGCCGTCGCGACAGGGCCAGCTTTCTTT. J is TRBJ1-1 and V is TRBV9; TRBD1 aligns across 7 bases. CDR1 and CDR2 (germline): SGDLS, YYNGEE. With V trimmed by 3 bases and J by 10 bases, 9 bases remained unmatched. The CDR3 is made up of 13 amino acids.

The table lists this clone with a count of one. This CDR3 is CASGSTSGLAGASYNEQFF. CDR3 coding DNA: TGTGCCAGCGGCTCCACCTCGGGACTAGCGGGGGCTTCCTACAATGAGCAGTTCTTC. This chain links TRBV11-2 with TRBJ2-1; TRBD2 matches 14 bases. The CDR3 has 19 amino acids. Germline CDR1 SGHAT, CDR2 FQNNGV. J lost 1 base, V lost 8 bases, and 13 bases had no gene match.

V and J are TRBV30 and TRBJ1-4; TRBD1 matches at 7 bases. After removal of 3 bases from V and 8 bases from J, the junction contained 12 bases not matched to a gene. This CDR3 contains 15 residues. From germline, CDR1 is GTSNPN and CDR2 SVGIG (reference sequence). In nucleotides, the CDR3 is TGTGCCTGGAGCGACGGGGGCCAGGGGGGCGAAAAACTGTTTTTT. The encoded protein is CAWSDGGQGGEKLFF.

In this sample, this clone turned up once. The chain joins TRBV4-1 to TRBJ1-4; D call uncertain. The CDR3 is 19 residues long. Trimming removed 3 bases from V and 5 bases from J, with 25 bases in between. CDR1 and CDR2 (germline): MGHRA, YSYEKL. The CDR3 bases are TGCGCCAGCAGCCAGGCCCCCCTTTTTGCAGTCAAACAGAATGAAAAACTGTTTTTT. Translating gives CASSQAPLFAVKQNEKLFF.

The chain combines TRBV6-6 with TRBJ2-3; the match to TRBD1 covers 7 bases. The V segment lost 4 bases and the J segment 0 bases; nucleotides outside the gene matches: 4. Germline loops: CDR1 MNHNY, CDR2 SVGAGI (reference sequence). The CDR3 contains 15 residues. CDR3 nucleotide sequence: TGTGCCAGCAGTTGGGACAGAACTAGCACAGATACGCAGTATTTT. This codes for CASSWDRTSTDTQYF.

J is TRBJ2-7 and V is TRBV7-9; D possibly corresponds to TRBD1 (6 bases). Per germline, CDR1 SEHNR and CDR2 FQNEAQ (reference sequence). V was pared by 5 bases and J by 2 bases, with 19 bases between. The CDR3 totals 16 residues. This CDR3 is CASSPLTGRKPYEQYF. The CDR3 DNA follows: TGTGCCAGCAGCCCTTTAACAGGGAGAAAACCCTACGAGCAGTACTTC.

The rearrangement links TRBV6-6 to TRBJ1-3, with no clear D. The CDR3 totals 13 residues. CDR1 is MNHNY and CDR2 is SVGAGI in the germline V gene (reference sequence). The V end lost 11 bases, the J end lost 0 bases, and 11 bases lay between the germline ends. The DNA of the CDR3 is TGTGCCGGTAGGAGCAGCTCTGGAAACACCATATATTTT. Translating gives CAGRSSSGNTIYF.